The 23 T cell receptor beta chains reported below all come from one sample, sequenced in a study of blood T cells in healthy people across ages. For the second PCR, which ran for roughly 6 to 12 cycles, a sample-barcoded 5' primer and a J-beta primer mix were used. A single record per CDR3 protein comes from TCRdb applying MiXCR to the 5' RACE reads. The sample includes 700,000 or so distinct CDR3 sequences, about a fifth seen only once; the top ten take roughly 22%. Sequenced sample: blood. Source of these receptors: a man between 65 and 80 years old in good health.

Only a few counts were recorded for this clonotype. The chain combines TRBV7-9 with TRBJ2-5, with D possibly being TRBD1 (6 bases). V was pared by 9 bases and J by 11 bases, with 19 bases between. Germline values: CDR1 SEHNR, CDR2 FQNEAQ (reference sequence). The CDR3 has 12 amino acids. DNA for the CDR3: TGTGCCAGTTCACCACAGGGCTGGGAGCAGTACTTC. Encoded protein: CASSPQGWEQYF. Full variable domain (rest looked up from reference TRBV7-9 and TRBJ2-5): DTGVSQNPRHKITKRGQNVTFRCDPISEHNRLYWYRQTLGQGPEFLTYFQNEAQLEKSRLLSDRFSAERPKGSFSTLEIQRTEQGDSAMYLCASSPQGWEQYFGPGTRLLVL.

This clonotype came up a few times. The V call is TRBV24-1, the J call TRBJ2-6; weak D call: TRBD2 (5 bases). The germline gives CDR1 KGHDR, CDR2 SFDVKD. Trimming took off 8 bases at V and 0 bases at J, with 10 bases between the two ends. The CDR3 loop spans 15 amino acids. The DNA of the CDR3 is TGTGCCACCACCGACGGGGACTCTGGGGCCAACGTCCTGACTTTC. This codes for CATTDGDSGANVLTF.

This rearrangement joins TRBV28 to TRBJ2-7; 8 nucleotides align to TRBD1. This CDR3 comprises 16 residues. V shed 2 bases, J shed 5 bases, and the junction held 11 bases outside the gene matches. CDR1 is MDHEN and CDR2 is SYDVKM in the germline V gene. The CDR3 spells CASSLGQARGPHEQYF. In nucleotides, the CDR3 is TGTGCCAGCAGTTTAGGCCAGGCCAGGGGGCCCCACGAGCAGTACTTC.

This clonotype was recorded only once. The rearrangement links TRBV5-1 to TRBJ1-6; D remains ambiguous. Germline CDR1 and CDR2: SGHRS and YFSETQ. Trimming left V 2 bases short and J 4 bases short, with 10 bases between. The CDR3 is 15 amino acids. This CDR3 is CASSFGQSYNSPLHF. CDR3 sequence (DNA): TGCGCCAGCAGCTTTGGTCAGAGTTATAATTCACCCCTCCACTTT. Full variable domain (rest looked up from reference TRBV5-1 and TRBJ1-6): KAGVTQTPRYLIKTRGQQVTLSCSPISGHRSVSWYQQTPGQGLQFLFEYFSETQRNKGNFPGRFSGRQFSNSRSEMNVSTLELGDSALYLCASSFGQSYNSPLHFGNGTRLTVT.

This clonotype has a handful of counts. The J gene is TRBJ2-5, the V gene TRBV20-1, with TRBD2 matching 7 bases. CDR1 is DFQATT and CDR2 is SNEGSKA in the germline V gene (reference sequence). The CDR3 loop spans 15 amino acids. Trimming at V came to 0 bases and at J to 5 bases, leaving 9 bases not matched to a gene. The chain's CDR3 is CSAREVAGLWETQYF. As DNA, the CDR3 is TGCAGTGCTAGAGAAGTAGCGGGCCTTTGGGAGACCCAGTACTTC.

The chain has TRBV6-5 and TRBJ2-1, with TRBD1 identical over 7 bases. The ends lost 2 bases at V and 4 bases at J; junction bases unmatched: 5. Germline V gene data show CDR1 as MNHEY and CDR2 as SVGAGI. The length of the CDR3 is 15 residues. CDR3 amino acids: CASSYLGQPYNEQFF. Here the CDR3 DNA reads TGTGCCAGCAGTTACCTGGGACAGCCGTACAATGAGCAGTTCTTC.

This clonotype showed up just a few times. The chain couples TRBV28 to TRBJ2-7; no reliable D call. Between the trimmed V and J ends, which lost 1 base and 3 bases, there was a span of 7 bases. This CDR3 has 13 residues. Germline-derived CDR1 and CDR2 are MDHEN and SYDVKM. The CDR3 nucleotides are TGTGCCAGCAGTTTATCACATCTCTACGAGCAGTACTTC. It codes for CASSLSHLYEQYF.

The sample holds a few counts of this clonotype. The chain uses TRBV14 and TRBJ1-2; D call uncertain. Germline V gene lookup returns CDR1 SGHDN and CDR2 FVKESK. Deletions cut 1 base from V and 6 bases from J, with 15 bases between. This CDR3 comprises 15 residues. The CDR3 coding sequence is TGTGCCAGCAGCCAAGCTTCTAGCAGACCCAATGGCTACACCTTC. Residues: CASSQASSRPNGYTF.

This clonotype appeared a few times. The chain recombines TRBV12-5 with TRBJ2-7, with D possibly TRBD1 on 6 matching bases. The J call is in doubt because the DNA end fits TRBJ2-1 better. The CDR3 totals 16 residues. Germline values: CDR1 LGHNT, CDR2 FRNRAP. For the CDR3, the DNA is TGTGCTAGTGGAAATTGGCAGGGGCTAGCAGACGATGAGCAGTTCTTC. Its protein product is CASGNWQGLADDEQFF.

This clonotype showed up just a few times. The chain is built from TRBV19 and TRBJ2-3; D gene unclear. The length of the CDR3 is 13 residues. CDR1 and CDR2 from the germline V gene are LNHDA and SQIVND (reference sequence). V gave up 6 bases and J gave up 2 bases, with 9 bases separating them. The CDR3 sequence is CASRQLVTDTQYF. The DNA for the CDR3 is TGTGCCAGTAGACAGCTAGTCACAGATACGCAGTATTTT.

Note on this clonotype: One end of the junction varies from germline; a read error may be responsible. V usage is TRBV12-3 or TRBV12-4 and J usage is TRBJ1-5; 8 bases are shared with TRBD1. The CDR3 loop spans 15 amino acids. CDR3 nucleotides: TGTGCCAGCAGTCTAACAGGGGGTGGAAATCAGCTCCAGCATTTT. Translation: CASSLTGGGNQLQHF.

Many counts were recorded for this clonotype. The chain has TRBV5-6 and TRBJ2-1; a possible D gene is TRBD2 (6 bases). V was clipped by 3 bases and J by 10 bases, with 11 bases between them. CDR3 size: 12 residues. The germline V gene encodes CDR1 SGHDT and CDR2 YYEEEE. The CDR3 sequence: CASSSLAGEQFF. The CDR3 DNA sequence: TGTGCCAGCAGCTCCCTGGCGGGGGAGCAGTTCTTC.

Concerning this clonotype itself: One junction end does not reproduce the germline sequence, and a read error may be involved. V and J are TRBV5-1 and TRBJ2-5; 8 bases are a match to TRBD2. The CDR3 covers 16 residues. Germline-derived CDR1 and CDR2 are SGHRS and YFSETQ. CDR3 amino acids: CASSLASGLGREAQYF. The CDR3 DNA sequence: TGCGCCAGCAGCTTGGCCTCGGGACTAGGCAGAGAGGCCCAGTACTTC.

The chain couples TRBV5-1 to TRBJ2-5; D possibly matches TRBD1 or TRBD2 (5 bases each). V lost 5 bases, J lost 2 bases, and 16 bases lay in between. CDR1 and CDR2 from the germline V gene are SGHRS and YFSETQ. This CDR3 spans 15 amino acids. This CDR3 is CASRSGTWGQETQYF. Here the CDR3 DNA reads TGCGCCAGCAGGTCCGGGACCTGGGGGCAAGAGACCCAGTACTTC.

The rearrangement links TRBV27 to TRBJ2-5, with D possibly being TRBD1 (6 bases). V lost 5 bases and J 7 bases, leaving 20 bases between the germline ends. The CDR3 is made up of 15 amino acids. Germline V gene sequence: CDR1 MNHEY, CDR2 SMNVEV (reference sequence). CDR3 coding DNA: TGTGCCAGCAGTCCCCGACAGGTCTCGGACGGGACCCAGTACTTC. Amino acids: CASSPRQVSDGTQYF.

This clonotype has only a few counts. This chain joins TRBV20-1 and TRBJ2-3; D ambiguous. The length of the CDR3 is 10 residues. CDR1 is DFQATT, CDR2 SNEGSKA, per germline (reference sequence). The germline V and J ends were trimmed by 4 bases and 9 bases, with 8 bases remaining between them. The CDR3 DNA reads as TGCAGTGCTACTTGGCGGACGCAGTATTTT. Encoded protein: CSATWRTQYF.

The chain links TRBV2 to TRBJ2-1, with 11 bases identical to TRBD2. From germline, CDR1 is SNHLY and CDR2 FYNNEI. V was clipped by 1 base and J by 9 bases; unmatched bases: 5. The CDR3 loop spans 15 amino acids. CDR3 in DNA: TGTGCCAGCAGTGAAGGACTAGCGGGGAGGGGTGAGCAGTTCTTC. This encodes CASSEGLAGRGEQFF.

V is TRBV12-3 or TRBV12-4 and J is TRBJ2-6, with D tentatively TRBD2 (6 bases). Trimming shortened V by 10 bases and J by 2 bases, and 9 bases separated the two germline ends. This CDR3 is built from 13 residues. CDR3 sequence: CANGGAGANVLTF. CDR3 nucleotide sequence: TGTGCCAACGGGGGTGCTGGGGCCAACGTCCTGACTTTC.

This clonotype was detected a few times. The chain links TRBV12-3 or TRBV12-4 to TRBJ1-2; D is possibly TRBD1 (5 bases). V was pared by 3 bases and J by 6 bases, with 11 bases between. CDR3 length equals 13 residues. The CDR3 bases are TGTGCCAGCAGTTTTAGGGGACGGGATGGCTACACCTTC. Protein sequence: CASSFRGRDGYTF.

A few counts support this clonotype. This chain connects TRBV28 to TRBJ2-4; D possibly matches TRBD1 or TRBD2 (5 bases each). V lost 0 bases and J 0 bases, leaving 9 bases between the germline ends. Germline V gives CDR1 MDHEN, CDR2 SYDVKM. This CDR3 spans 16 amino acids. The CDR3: CASSLWRGGAKNIQYF. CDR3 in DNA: TGTGCCAGCAGTTTATGGAGGGGCGGAGCCAAAAACATTCAGTACTTC. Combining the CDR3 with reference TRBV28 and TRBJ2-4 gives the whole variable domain DVKVTQSSRYLVKRTGEKVFLECVQDMDHENMFWYRQDPGLGLRLIYFSYDVKMKEKGDIPEGYSVSREKKERFSLILESASTNQTSMYLCASSLWRGGAKNIQYFGAGTRLSVL.

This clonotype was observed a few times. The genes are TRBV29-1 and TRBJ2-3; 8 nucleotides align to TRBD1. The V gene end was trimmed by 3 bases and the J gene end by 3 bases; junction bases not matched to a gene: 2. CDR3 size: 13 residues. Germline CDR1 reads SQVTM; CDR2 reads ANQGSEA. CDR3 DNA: TGCAGCGTTGACAGGGGGCTGACAGATACGCAGTATTTT. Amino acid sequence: CSVDRGLTDTQYF.

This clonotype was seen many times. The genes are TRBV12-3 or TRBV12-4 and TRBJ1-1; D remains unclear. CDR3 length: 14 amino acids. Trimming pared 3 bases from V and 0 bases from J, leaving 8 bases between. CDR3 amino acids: CASSFGSMNTEAFF. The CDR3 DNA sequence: TGTGCCAGCAGTTTCGGCAGTATGAACACTGAAGCTTTCTTT.

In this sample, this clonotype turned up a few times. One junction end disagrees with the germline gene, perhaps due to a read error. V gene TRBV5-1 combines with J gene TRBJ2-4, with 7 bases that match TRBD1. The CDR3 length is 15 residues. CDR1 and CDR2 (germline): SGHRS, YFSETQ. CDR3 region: CASSWGQLAKNIQCF. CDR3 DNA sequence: TGCGCCAGCAGCTGGGGACAGCTAGCCAAAAACATTCAGTGCTTC.